This entry lists 6 T cell receptor beta chains sequenced from one sample in a study of CD8+ T cells in alopecia areata. Following extraction, RNA underwent reverse transcription to cDNA, which served as the sequencing template. The assay was immunoSEQ multiplex PCR, and TCRdb's table has in-frame clones only and misses some. The sample consists of 15,000 to 20,000 clones, approximately 59% of them appearing once. Described treatment: oral pan-JAK inhibitor, 5-10 mg twice daily. In alopecia areata patients, both lesional scalp punch biopsies and peripheral blood were collected. The sequencing used skin, collected at week 4, from a patient treated with tofacitinib. Receptors originate from a human donor with alopecia areata.

In this sample, this clone turned up a few times. V gene TRBV10-3 combines with J gene TRBJ2-1; 8 bases are shared with TRBD2. Germline V gene sequence: CDR1 ENHRY, CDR2 SYGVKD. The junction had 4 bases not matched to a gene; V was cut back by 4 bases and J by 2 bases. The CDR3 loop spans 15 amino acids. As DNA, the CDR3 is TGTGCCATCAGTGTTGCGGGGGGTACCTACAATGAGCAGTTCTTC. Its protein product is CAISVAGGTYNEQFF.

The chain uses TRBV30 and TRBJ2-1; TRBD1 matches at 8 bases. The CDR3 covers 14 residues. Trimming cost V 1 base and J 10 bases; bases outside gene matches: 9. CDR1 GTSNPN and CDR2 SVGIG come from the germline V gene (reference sequence). The CDR3 DNA is TGTGCCTGGAGTGGAATGCGACAGGGGTCGGAGCAGTTCTTC. Residues: CAWSGMRQGSEQFF.

The V call is TRBV6-5, the J call TRBJ2-5; D might be TRBD2 (7 bases). CDR1 and CDR2 from the germline V gene are MNHEY and SVGAGI. The CDR3 has 14 amino acids. V was trimmed by 6 bases and J by 5 bases, leaving 16 bases between them. CDR3 DNA: TGTGCCAGCAGGGAAAACAGGGAGGGGGAGACCCAGTACTTC. Amino acid sequence: CASRENREGETQYF.

The CDR3 region has the DNA TGTGCCAGCAGTATTTTAGGGCTTAGCTATGGCTACACCTTC. The encoded protein is CASSILGLSYGYTF. This chain uses TRBV28 with TRBJ1-2; D gene uncertain. Per germline, CDR1 MDHEN and CDR2 SYDVKM. This CDR3 has 14 residues. V shed 5 bases and J shed 4 bases, with 14 bases lying between them.

The CDR3 is CSFSGTKNIQYF. Here the CDR3 DNA reads TGCAGCTTCTCAGGGACCAAAAACATTCAGTACTTC. This chain connects TRBV29-1 to TRBJ2-4, with D perhaps matching TRBD1 (5 bases). Between the trimmed V and J ends, which lost 8 bases and 2 bases, there was a span of 10 bases. Germline V lookup: CDR1 SQVTM, CDR2 ANQGSEA. The CDR3 covers 12 residues.

The J gene is TRBJ1-5, the V gene TRBV7-8; D not certain. The CDR3 has 15 residues. Trimming shortened V by 3 bases and J by 0 bases, and 9 bases separated the two germline ends. Germline values: CDR1 SGHVS, CDR2 FQNEAQ. The CDR3 here is CASSFRVNSNQPQHF. DNA for the CDR3: TGTGCCAGCAGCTTTCGGGTTAATAGCAATCAGCCCCAGCATTTT.